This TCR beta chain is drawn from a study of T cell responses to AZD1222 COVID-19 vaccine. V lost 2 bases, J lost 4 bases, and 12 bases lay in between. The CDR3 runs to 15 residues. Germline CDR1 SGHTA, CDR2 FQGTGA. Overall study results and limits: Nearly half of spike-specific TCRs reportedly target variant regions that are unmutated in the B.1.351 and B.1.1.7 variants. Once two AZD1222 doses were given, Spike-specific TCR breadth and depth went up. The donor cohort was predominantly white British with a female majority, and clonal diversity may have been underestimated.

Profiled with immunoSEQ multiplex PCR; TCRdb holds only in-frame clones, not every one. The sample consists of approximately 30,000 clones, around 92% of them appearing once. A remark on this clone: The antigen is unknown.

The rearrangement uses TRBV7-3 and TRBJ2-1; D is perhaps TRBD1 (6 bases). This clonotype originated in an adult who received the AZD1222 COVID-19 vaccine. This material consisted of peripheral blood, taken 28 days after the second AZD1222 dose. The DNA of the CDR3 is TGTGCCAGCAGCTTACCAGGGGTGGCATACAATGAGCAGTTCTTC. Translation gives CASSLPGVAYNEQFF. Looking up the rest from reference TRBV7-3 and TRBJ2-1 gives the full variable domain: GAGVSQTPSNKVTEKGKYVELRCDPISGHTALYWYRQSLGQGPEFLIYFQGTGAADDSGLPNDRFFAVRPEGSVSTLKIQRTERGDSAVYLCASSLPGVAYNEQFFGPGTRLTVL.